These 25 T cell receptor beta chains were all obtained from the same sample, sequenced in a study of breast tumors, draining lymph nodes, adjacent tissues (TCRdb year 2016). The axillary draining lymph nodes of breast cancer patients were the source of the lymph node samples. Library creation used multiplex PCR. The reads were generated on an Illumina HiSeq 2000. In TCRdb, the public reads were trimmed at Q25 with fastp and aligned with MiXCR, with productive beta chains retained. Each record represents a unique CDR3 protein, reported with the most common genes and DNA among its rows. The sample table contains roughly 130,000 distinct CDR3 sequences; only one count was recorded for roughly 21% of them. The ten largest make up around 3.5% of the sample. Sequencing used axillary lymph node tissue. Source of these receptors: a female donor with breast cancer. Some clones in this sample may be carry-over from other donors' samples.

In its sample, this clonotype was seen many times. V is TRBV12-3 or TRBV12-4 and J is TRBJ2-6, with D uncertain. Deletions cut 6 bases from V and 0 bases from J, with 3 bases between. This CDR3 has 13 residues. DNA for the CDR3: TGTGCCAGCAGGAACTCTGGGGCCAACGTCCTGACTTTC. This gives the protein CASRNSGANVLTF.

This clonotype was counted ten times or more. This chain joins TRBV12-3 or TRBV12-4 and TRBJ2-2, with 10 bases identical to TRBD2. V trimming: 3 bases; J trimming: 4 bases; junction bases outside the gene matches: 5. The CDR3 has 16 residues. Here the CDR3 DNA reads TGTGCCAGCAGTTTGATAGCGGGAGGAAGCACCGGGGAGCTGTTTTTT. This encodes CASSLIAGGSTGELFF.

This clonotype was picked up many times. V gene TRBV14 combines with J gene TRBJ2-2; 7 bases are a match to TRBD1. Trimming at V came to 1 base and at J to 4 bases, leaving 0 bases not matched to a gene. CDR1 and CDR2 from the germline V gene are SGHDN and FVKESK. The CDR3 loop spans 14 amino acids. The CDR3 reads CASSQAGGTGELFF. In DNA form, the CDR3 reads TGTGCCAGCAGCCAAGCAGGGGGCACCGGGGAGCTGTTTTTT.

As regards this clonotype: A junction end diverges from the germline sequence, so it may reflect a read error. J is TRBJ2-1 and V is TRBV11-3; 7 bases line up with TRBD1. CDR3 length: 17 amino acids. CDR1 is SGHNT and CDR2 is YENEEA in the germline V gene. The CDR3 is CGSSLDRVGNSYNEQFF. Here the CDR3 DNA reads TGTGGCAGCAGCCTAGACAGGGTGGGGAACTCCTACAATGAGCAGTTCTTC. The entire variable domain, with the rest obtained from reference TRBV11-3 and TRBJ2-1, is as follows: EAGVVQSPRYKIIEKKQPVAFWCNPISGHNTLYWYLQNLGQGPELLIRYENEEAVDDSQLPKDRFSAERLKGVDSTLKIQPAELGDSAVYLCGSSLDRVGNSYNEQFFGPGTRLTVL.

This clonotype has a count of ten or more. The J gene is TRBJ2-5, the V gene TRBV5-1, with 10 bases identical to TRBD1. Germline values: CDR1 SGHRS, CDR2 YFSETQ. V was pared by 4 bases and J by 4 bases, with 4 bases of the junction left unmatched. CDR3 length equals 14 residues. The CDR3 protein is CASSVDRGGETQYF. The DNA of the CDR3 is TGCGCCAGCAGCGTGGACAGGGGGGGAGAGACCCAGTACTTC.

On this clonotype itself: Germline and junction disagree at one end, which may indicate a read error. CDR3 nucleotide sequence: TGTGCCAGCAGACCACCAGGTCCCAATCAGCCCCAGCGTTTT. This sequence encodes CASRPPGPNQPQRF. The chain has TRBV28 and TRBJ1-5, with no clear D. This CDR3 spans 14 amino acids. Germline loops: CDR1 MDHEN, CDR2 SYDVKM.

This clonotype was found many times. The CDR3 is CASSGTGVSNQPQHF. DNA of the CDR3: TGCGCCAGCTCCGGGACAGGGGTGAGCAATCAGCCCCAGCATTTT. The chain employs TRBV10-2 and TRBJ1-5, with TRBD1 matching 10 bases. The CDR3 spans 15 residues. Germline CDR1 reads WSHSY; CDR2 reads SAAADI. V was pared by 8 bases and J by 1 base, with 5 bases of the junction left unmatched.

This clonotype was counted ten times or more. This chain uses TRBV20-1 with TRBJ2-5; D is uncertain. The V gene lost 5 bases and the J gene lost 5 bases, with 18 bases spanning the gap. Germline V gene lookup returns CDR1 DFQATT and CDR2 SNEGSKA (reference sequence). The CDR3 runs 14 residues. CDR3 protein: CSAPTFSLRETQYF. CDR3 coding DNA: TGCAGTGCTCCCACCTTCTCTCTGAGGGAGACCCAGTACTTC.

Remarks on this clonotype: Given a much more abundant clone one base away, this may be a read error. The chain joins TRBV4-2 to TRBJ2-5, with TRBD1 matching 8 bases. Germline assignment: CDR1 LGHNA and CDR2 YNFKEQ. This CDR3 region has 15 residues. DNA for the CDR3: TGTGGCAGCAGCCTTAGCCTGACAGGGGTAGAGACCCAGTACTTC. Translated, it gives CGSSLSLTGVETQYF.

This clonotype was seen more than once but under ten times. One end of the junction is discordant with germline, which a read error may explain. The genes are TRBV28 and TRBJ2-1; D is unresolved. This CDR3 contains 14 residues. Germline CDR1 reads MDHEN; CDR2 reads SYDVKM. CDR3 sequence reads: CASSSIDSNNEQFF. In DNA, the CDR3 is TGTGCCAGCAGTTCTATCGACTCCAACAATGAGCAGTTCTTC.

This clonotype was observed many times. The chain carries TRBV20-1 and TRBJ1-4, with 8 bases fitting TRBD1. This CDR3 is 14 amino acids long. The J segment lost 7 bases and the V segment lost 5 bases, leaving 9 bases of the junction unmatched. CDR1 and CDR2 from the germline V gene are DFQATT and SNEGSKA (reference sequence). CDR3 DNA: TGCAGTGCTTTGTCGGACAGGGTGGTTGAAAAACTGTTTTTT. Its translation is CSALSDRVVEKLFF.

Concerning this clonotype itself: This may be a read error: a much more frequent sequence differs by one nucleotide. The chain uses TRBV2 and TRBJ1-4; no clear D gene. Germline-derived CDR1 and CDR2 are SNHLY and FYNNEI. CDR3 length equals 13 residues. CDR3 protein: CASSPDINGKLFF. In nucleotides, the CDR3 is TGTGCCAGCAGTCCGGATATAAATGGAAAACTGTTTTTT.

This clonotype was seen many times. The chain carries TRBV7-2 and TRBJ2-7; the D is unclear. The CDR3 length is 13 residues. With 1 base removed from V and 2 bases from J, the gap between germline ends came to 6 bases. Germline assignment: CDR1 SGHTA and CDR2 FQGNSA. CDR3 bases: TGTGCCAGCAGCTTAGACTCAACCTACGAGCAGTACTTC. The encoded protein is CASSLDSTYEQYF.

This clonotype was seen only a few times. CDR3 sequence (DNA): TGTGCCAGCAGAACCCGGGACAGGTCTGGCTACACCTTC. This sequence encodes CASRTRDRSGYTF. The chain carries TRBV28 and TRBJ1-2, with 8 bases fitting TRBD1. CDR3 length: 13 amino acids. Germline CDR1 and CDR2: MDHEN and SYDVKM. The V segment lost 6 bases and the J segment 7 bases; nucleotides outside the gene matches: 7.

This clonotype was observed many times. The chain is built from TRBV20-1 and TRBJ1-6; D unclear. CDR1 is DFQATT and CDR2 is SNEGSKA in the germline V gene (reference sequence). The CDR3 is made up of 14 amino acids. V shed 0 bases and J shed 10 bases, with 13 bases lying between them. The chain's CDR3 is CSAREGQPNSPLHF. The CDR3 bases are TGCAGTGCTAGAGAGGGCCAGCCCAACTCACCCCTCCACTTT.

The table lists this clonotype with many counts. This chain uses TRBV2 with TRBJ1-2, with 9 bases identical to TRBD1. CDR1 is SNHLY and CDR2 is FYNNEI in the germline V gene. This CDR3 has 13 amino acids. The J segment lost 6 bases and the V segment lost 7 bases, leaving 6 bases of the junction unmatched. This CDR3 reads CASTLTGGNGYTF. The CDR3 DNA sequence: TGTGCCAGCACCCTGACAGGGGGTAATGGCTACACCTTC.

The sample holds many counts of this clonotype. This chain links TRBV29-1 with TRBJ2-1; D not resolved. V shed 1 base and J shed 1 base, with 17 bases lying between them. The CDR3 totals 17 residues. Germline CDR1 reads SQVTM; CDR2 reads ANQGSEA. CDR3 in DNA: TGCAGCGTTGAAGCTCCCCCAGCGTTTTCATCCTACAATGAGCAGTTCTTC. As protein: CSVEAPPAFSSYNEQFF.

This clonotype was detected ten times or more. The rearrangement joins TRBV6-5 to TRBJ1-2, with D unclear. V was trimmed by 7 bases and J by 8 bases, leaving 8 bases between them. The CDR3 contains 10 residues. Germline assignment: CDR1 MNHEY and CDR2 SVGAGI. The CDR3 sequence: CASIKGGYTF. CDR3 in DNA: TGTGCCAGCATAAAGGGCGGCTACACCTTC.

The table lists this clonotype with a few counts. The rearrangement uses TRBV6-1 and TRBJ1-2; tentative D call: TRBD1 (5 bases). The germline V gene encodes CDR1 MNHNS and CDR2 SASEGT. V lost 2 bases and J 6 bases, leaving 7 bases between the germline ends. The CDR3 loop spans 12 amino acids. This chain's CDR3 is CASSERGDGYTF. In nucleotides, the CDR3 is TGTGCCAGCAGTGAAAGGGGCGATGGCTACACCTTC.

This clonotype has only a few counts. V and J are TRBV18 and TRBJ1-3; D remains ambiguous. The germline CDR1 and CDR2 sequences are KGHSH and LQKENI. This CDR3 is 11 amino acids long. V was pared by 5 bases and J by 2 bases, with 1 base between. The CDR3 sequence: CASSAGNTIYF. CDR3 bases: TGTGCCAGCTCAGCTGGAAACACCATATATTTT.

This clonotype was recorded many times. CDR3 residues: CASIRTSGSGEQYF. CDR3 nucleotide sequence: TGTGCCAGCATCCGGACTAGCGGGAGCGGCGAGCAGTACTTC. V is TRBV6-6 and J is TRBJ2-7; TRBD2 agrees at 13 bases. V lost 7 bases, J lost 6 bases, and 6 bases stayed unmatched. This CDR3 contains 14 residues. Germline V gene sequence: CDR1 MNHNY, CDR2 SVGAGI (reference sequence).

This clonotype was observed at least ten times. The chain has TRBV3-1 and TRBJ2-7; no firm D call. The CDR3 sequence is 13 residues long. V was clipped by 0 bases and J by 3 bases, with 6 bases between them. Per germline, CDR1 LGHDT and CDR2 YNNKEL (reference sequence). CDR3 nucleotide sequence: TGTGCCAGCAGCCAAGACTCGGGCTACGAGCAGTACTTC. Its protein product is CASSQDSGYEQYF.

This clonotype appeared many times. The CDR3 bases are TGTGCCAGCAGCTTAGCAAGGGACGAGCAGTACTTC. It codes for CASSLARDEQYF. The J gene is TRBJ2-7, the V gene TRBV11-2; D is uncertain. The CDR3 is 12 residues long. V lost 1 base and J 5 bases, leaving 6 bases between the germline ends. Germline V gene data show CDR1 as SGHAT and CDR2 as FQNNGV.

This clonotype was seen many times. This rearrangement joins TRBV5-6 to TRBJ1-3; D is unresolved. V was shortened by 5 bases and J by 1 base, with 19 bases between the two germline ends. Germline assignment: CDR1 SGHDT and CDR2 YYEEEE. The CDR3 is 17 amino acids. CDR3 in DNA: TGTGCCAGCAGACAGATGGCAGCAGACACTTCTGGAAACACCATATATTTT. It encodes CASRQMAADTSGNTIYF.

This clonotype has at least ten counts. The chain uses TRBV7-9 and TRBJ2-5; TRBD2 is a possible D gene (6 bases). Germline V gene data show CDR1 as SEHNR and CDR2 as FQNEAQ (reference sequence). This CDR3 spans 14 amino acids. The germline V and J ends were trimmed by 5 bases and 5 bases, with 15 bases remaining between them. The CDR3 nucleotides read TGTGCCAGCAGCCAACGAGCCGCGGGGGAGACCCAGTACTTC. Its translation: CASSQRAAGETQYF.